Below, 27 T cell receptor beta chains from the same sample are listed, as sequenced in a study of ipilimumab plus nivolumab after autologous stem cell transplantation. Libraries were prepared by immunoSEQ multiplex PCR; TCRdb keeps only in-frame clonotypes and omits some of them. The data show roughly 16,000 clones, 70% to 90% seen once. The sequenced sample was PBMCs, obtained in a trial of ipilimumab plus nivolumab as post-transplant consolidation. The receptors originated from a male donor with diffuse large B-cell lymphoma.

The V gene is TRBV5-2, the J gene TRBJ1-1; the table calls TRBD1, which could not be checked here. TRBV5-2 is classified as a pseudogene. This CDR3 is built from 14 residues. The CDR3 nucleotides are TGTGCCAGCAGCCCCGCCAGGCGTGCCACTGAAGCTTTCTTT. Amino acids: CASSPARRATEAFF.

The chain combines TRBV27 with TRBJ1-5; D ambiguous. This CDR3 comprises 13 residues. Per the germline V gene, CDR1 is MNHEY and CDR2 is SMNVEV (reference sequence). V was clipped by 6 bases and J by 7 bases, with 13 bases between them. CDR3 protein: CASSLDQTQPQHF. The CDR3 DNA follows: TGTGCCAGCAGCCTCGATCAGACCCAGCCCCAGCATTTT.

The chain's CDR3 is CAWSGGLPDTQYF. In DNA form, the CDR3 reads TGTGCCTGGAGCGGGGGTTTACCAGATACGCAGTATTTT. J is TRBJ2-3 and V is TRBV30; possible D gene TRBD2, 6 bases. CDR1 and CDR2 from the germline V gene are GTSNPN and SVGIG (reference sequence). This CDR3 is 13 amino acids long. V lost 3 bases, J lost 4 bases, and 11 bases lay in between.

This clone was recorded a few times. Its ends do not fully match the called genes, so a read error is possible. The chain combines TRBV6-1 with TRBJ2-7; D ambiguous. The CDR3 loop spans 12 amino acids. CDR1 is MNHNS, CDR2 SASEGT, per germline. In nucleotides, the CDR3 is TGTGCCAGCAGGGAAGTTGGGAATGTGCAGTACTTC. Amino acid sequence: CASREVGNVQYF.

This chain joins TRBV7-7 and TRBJ2-2, with D maybe TRBD2 (6 bases). Germline assignment: CDR1 SSHAT and CDR2 FNYEAQ (reference sequence). This CDR3 has 15 amino acids. V was shortened by 1 base and J by 6 bases, with 12 bases between the two germline ends. In DNA, the CDR3 is TGTGCCAGCAGCTTAGTCGGCGGGACGGCCGGGGAGCTGTTTTTT. This translates into CASSLVGGTAGELFF.

J is TRBJ1-1 and V is TRBV19; D is unclear. V lost 4 bases and J lost 3, with 9 bases in between. Germline CDR1 is LNHDA and CDR2 is SQIVND (reference sequence). The CDR3 is 13 amino acids. CDR3 residues: CASSKREHTEAFF. CDR3 bases: TGTGCCAGTAGTAAAAGGGAACACACTGAAGCTTTCTTT.

The chain employs TRBV27 and TRBJ1-1; no reliable D call. The CDR3 consists of 15 residues. V lost 4 bases and J 0 bases, leaving 12 bases between the germline ends. Germline CDR1 and CDR2: MNHEY and SMNVEV (reference sequence). CDR3 sequence (DNA): TGTGCCAGCAGTTCCATAGGACTCCTGAACACTGAAGCTTTCTTT. Translating it yields CASSSIGLLNTEAFF.

The chain links TRBV30 to TRBJ1-5; the D is unclear. Trimming took 2 bases from V and 0 from J, leaving 8 bases between them. CDR1 and CDR2 from the germline V gene are GTSNPN and SVGIG (reference sequence). CDR3 length: 14 amino acids. Written as DNA, the CDR3 is TGTGCCTGGAGTAGCGGTTATAGCAATCAGCCCCAGCATTTT. Amino acid sequence: CAWSSGYSNQPQHF.

This clone showed up just a few times. The chain carries TRBV6-5 and TRBJ2-1, with D maybe TRBD2 (6 bases). In germline, CDR1 is MNHEY, CDR2 SVGAGI. Trimming cost V 2 bases and J 6 bases, with 14 bases left between them. This CDR3 contains 15 residues. The chain's CDR3 is CASSYGGVRRNEQFF. CDR3 DNA: TGTGCCAGCAGTTACGGCGGGGTGAGACGCAATGAGCAGTTCTTC.

This chain links TRBV7-9 with TRBJ2-3; TRBD2 matches 8 bases. The CDR3 is 16 amino acids. The V gene's germline CDR1 is SEHNR and CDR2 FQNEAQ (reference sequence). The trim removed 1 base at V and 2 bases at J, leaving 5 bases unmatched. Here the CDR3 reads CASSLGVAGLTDTQYF. The CDR3 region has the DNA TGTGCCAGCAGCTTAGGAGTAGCGGGACTCACAGATACGCAGTATTTT.

CDR3 region: CASGRSGTSGYNEQFF. Written as DNA, the CDR3 is TGTGCCAGCGGACGTTCCGGGACTAGCGGATACAATGAGCAGTTCTTC. The V and J genes are TRBV9 and TRBJ2-1; 11 bases fit TRBD2. J lost 4 bases, V lost 7 bases, and 10 bases had no gene match. The germline CDR1 and CDR2 sequences are SGDLS and YYNGEE. The CDR3 runs 16 residues. The full variable domain, its missing parts supplied by reference TRBV9 and TRBJ2-1, is DSGVTQTPKHLITATGQRVTLRCSPRSGDLSVYWYQQSLDQGLQFLIQYYNGEERAKGNILERFSAQQFPDLHSELNLSSLELGDSALYFCASGRSGTSGYNEQFFGPGTRLTVL.

This clone was recorded once. This rearrangement joins TRBV2 to TRBJ2-3; TRBD2 is a possible D gene (6 bases). The V gene's germline CDR1 is SNHLY and CDR2 FYNNEI. Trimming stripped 6 bases from V and 0 bases from J, with 13 bases between. This CDR3 contains 15 residues. The CDR3 protein is CASRGLRASTDTQYF. CDR3 nucleotides: TGTGCCAGCAGGGGACTCCGTGCTAGCACAGATACGCAGTATTTT.

This clone showed up just a few times. The rearrangement joins TRBV19 to TRBJ2-1, with D possibly being TRBD2 (5 bases). Per germline, CDR1 LNHDA and CDR2 SQIVND (reference sequence). V was shortened by 4 bases and J by 8 bases, with 24 bases between the two germline ends. This CDR3 spans 17 amino acids. The CDR3: CASSTPRRTPVIDEQFF. CDR3 coding DNA: TGTGCCAGTAGTACCCCAAGGAGGACCCCAGTTATAGATGAGCAGTTCTTC.

The chain couples TRBV4-2 to TRBJ2-2, with TRBD2 identical over 7 bases. V lost 1 base, J lost 2 bases, and 4 bases stayed unmatched. This CDR3 is built from 16 residues. The V gene's germline CDR1 is LGHNA and CDR2 YNFKEQ. The CDR3, as DNA: TGTGCCAGCAGCCAAGCAAGCGGGACTAACACCGGGGAGCTGTTTTTT. Translated: CASSQASGTNTGELFF.

As DNA, the CDR3 is TGTGCCAGCAGTGAAGGACTGCGGGAGGGCCTAGAGACCCAGTACTTC. Amino acids: CASSEGLREGLETQYF. This chain connects TRBV6-1 to TRBJ2-5; 9 bases align to TRBD2. The junction had 7 bases not matched to a gene; V was cut back by 1 base and J by 4 bases. The CDR3 has 16 residues. Germline CDR1 is MNHNS and CDR2 is SASEGT.

The chain employs TRBV25-1 and TRBJ2-7, with D maybe TRBD1 (6 bases). The germline V and J ends were trimmed by 5 bases and 2 bases, with 13 bases remaining between them. This CDR3 has 14 residues. Germline values: CDR1 MGHDK, CDR2 SYGVNS. CDR3 coding DNA: TGTGCCAGCAGTTTCCCAGGGGTACCCTACGAGCAGTACTTC. It codes for CASSFPGVPYEQYF.

The V and J genes are TRBV5-1 and TRBJ2-5; D remains ambiguous. Germline values: CDR1 SGHRS, CDR2 YFSETQ. This CDR3 comprises 15 residues. V gave up 0 bases and J gave up 5 bases, with 14 bases separating them. CDR3 nucleotides: TGCGCCAGCAGCTTGGCCCCCGACCCGTGGGAGACCCAGTACTTC. Amino acid sequence: CASSLAPDPWETQYF.

The V and J genes are TRBV27 and TRBJ1-6; tentative D call: TRBD1 (5 bases). Germline lookup yields CDR1 MNHEY and CDR2 SMNVEV (reference sequence). Trimming removed 6 bases from V and 9 bases from J, with 21 bases in between. The length of the CDR3 is 16 residues. Here the CDR3 DNA reads TGTGCCAGCAGGGAGACAGCATCTGTTGGGGTTTCACCCCTCCACTTT. The encoded protein is CASRETASVGVSPLHF.

This clone appeared a single time. This chain connects TRBV5-1 to TRBJ2-5; 9 bases fit TRBD1. The CDR3 has 14 residues. J gave up 5 bases and V 4 bases, and 6 bases lay outside the gene matches. CDR1 and CDR2 (germline): SGHRS, YFSETQ. The CDR3 DNA is TGCGCCAGCAGCCTCGGGACAGGGTGGGAGACCCAGTACTTC. This translates into CASSLGTGWETQYF.

The chain is built from TRBV5-6 and TRBJ1-1; the D is unclear. The CDR3 is made up of 11 amino acids. The germline V gene has CDR1 SGHDT and CDR2 YYEEEE. Trimming took 4 bases from V and 3 from J, leaving 4 bases between them. Here the CDR3 reads CASSIDTEAFF. Here the CDR3 DNA reads TGTGCCAGCAGCATCGACACTGAAGCTTTCTTT.

This chain connects TRBV18 to TRBJ2-2; D ambiguous. V shed 3 bases and J shed 3 bases, with 8 bases lying between them. The CDR3 is 14 residues long. Germline V gives CDR1 KGHSH, CDR2 LQKENI. The CDR3, as DNA: TGTGCCAGCTCACCCACCCAGCACACCGGGGAGCTGTTTTTT. Its protein product is CASSPTQHTGELFF.

The chain has TRBV29-1 and TRBJ1-1, with D maybe TRBD1 (6 bases). The CDR3 length is 12 residues. V lost 5 bases and J 1 base, leaving 8 bases between the germline ends. Germline V gene data show CDR1 as SQVTM and CDR2 as ANQGSEA. CDR3 residues: CSVTQGNTEAFF. CDR3 in DNA: TGCAGCGTTACACAGGGGAACACTGAAGCTTTCTTT.

The chain is built from TRBV6-1 and TRBJ1-2; D is possibly TRBD1 (5 bases). The CDR3 is made up of 13 amino acids. CDR1 and CDR2 (germline): MNHNS, SASEGT. The ends were cut back, 10 bases at V and 7 bases at J, with 19 bases in the middle. CDR3 coding DNA: TGTGCCATAAAAGGAGGGGTAAACGGTGGCTACACCTTC. Translated, it gives CAIKGGVNGGYTF.

V gene TRBV4-1 combines with J gene TRBJ1-1; D not resolved. There are 14 residues in the CDR3. Trimming stripped 7 bases from V and 2 bases from J, with 14 bases between. Germline lookup yields CDR1 MGHRA and CDR2 YSYEKL. CDR3 amino acids: CASIDEPLNTEAFF. The CDR3 DNA follows: TGCGCCAGCATCGACGAACCTCTTAACACTGAAGCTTTCTTT.

The rearrangement links TRBV9 to TRBJ2-2; D may match TRBD1 or TRBD2 (5 bases each). CDR1 and CDR2 (germline): SGDLS, YYNGEE. Between the trimmed V and J ends, which lost 4 bases and 2 bases, there was a span of 12 bases. The CDR3 runs to 15 residues. The CDR3 sequence is CASSPRRDNTGELFF. In DNA, the CDR3 is TGTGCCAGCAGCCCCCGCAGGGACAACACCGGGGAGCTGTTTTTT.

As DNA, the CDR3 is TGCAGCGTCGGGACTAGCGGGAGAGAGACCCAGTACTTC. Its translation: CSVGTSGRETQYF. V is TRBV29-1 and J is TRBJ2-5; 14 nucleotides match TRBD2. The germline V gene has CDR1 SQVTM and CDR2 ANQGSEA. V trimming: 6 bases; J trimming: 4 bases; junction bases outside the gene matches: 1. The CDR3 totals 13 residues.

The chain employs TRBV7-9 and TRBJ1-5, with D possibly being TRBD1 (6 bases). From germline, CDR1 is SEHNR and CDR2 FQNEAQ (reference sequence). The CDR3 totals 14 residues. Between the trimmed V and J ends, which lost 4 bases and 6 bases, there was a span of 13 bases. This CDR3 reads CASSSGGGGQPQHF. For the CDR3, the DNA is TGTGCCAGCAGCTCCGGGGGGGGCGGTCAGCCCCAGCATTTT.